This T cell receptor beta chain emerged from a study of cytomegalovirus exposure and HLA in healthy donors. The germline V gene encodes CDR1 MDHEN and CDR2 SYDVKM. The CDR3 loop spans 16 amino acids. The V end was cut by 4 bases, the J end by 1 base, with 16 bases between. General observations from the study: In a later analysis, at a false discovery rate of 0.05, under 20,000 TCR beta sequences were associated with HLA alleles. Later analysis suggested links between common viral pathogens and several top significant clusters. In a later analysis, TCR beta V- and J-gene trimming was associated with a missense DCLRE1C variant.

Remarks on this clone: Its antigen is unknown.

The PCR used 60 Vbeta and 13 Jbeta primers. TCRdb's copy holds only in-frame clones and misses some; the assay was immunoSEQ multiplex PCR. The table has roughly 150,000 clones, 65% to 85% seen once. Sequences were obtained from PBMCs. This sequence originates from a man aged 45-65 years in good health and CMV-seropositive. The rearrangement uses TRBV28 and TRBJ1-2, with D hard to call. The CDR3 sequence is CASSSLVGAFNYGYTF. CDR3 DNA sequence: TGTGCCAGCAGTTCCCTAGTAGGAGCTTTTAACTATGGCTACACCTTC.